These 17 T cell receptor beta chains originate from one sample sequenced in a study of regulatory T cells in long-lasting Graves disease. The time point is: newly diagnosed GD, antithyroid drugs for less than 3 months. With RNA extracted from PBMCs as input, the TCR library was made. Library construction for TCR beta used iRepertoire HTBI primers and Arm-PCR of CDR3 regions. TCRdb called the multiplex PCR reads again in MiXCR, with one record for every CDR3 protein. The sample carries 420,000 or so distinct CDR3 sequences, roughly 15% recorded once. This same sample was also taken into another study, of T cells in Graves' hyperthyroidism and ophthalmopathy.

The sequenced sample was peripheral blood mononuclear cells (PBMCs), obtained at new diagnosis, from a patient treated with antithyroid drugs. The source is a woman younger than 35 with Graves disease.

This rearrangement joins TRBV5-1 to TRBJ2-3; no firm D call. This CDR3 is 15 amino acids long. Trimming left V 4 bases short and J 0 bases short, with 12 bases between. The germline gives CDR1 SGHRS, CDR2 YFSETQ. As DNA, the CDR3 is TGCGCCAGCAGCCGGCAGACGGCTAGCACAGATACGCAGTATTTT. It yields the protein CASSRQTASTDTQYF.

Concerning this clonotype itself: This likely comes from a read error, as the CDR3 has no conserved phenylalanine or tryptophan at its end. The chain carries TRBV5-6 and TRBJ2-5, with TRBD2 as a possible D gene (6 bases). V lost 2 bases, J lost 5 bases, and 22 bases lay in between. From germline, CDR1 is SGHDT and CDR2 YYEEEE. CDR3 length: 17 amino acids. CDR3 sequence (DNA): TGTGCCAGCAGCTTCACCGTTACTAGCCTGGGGTTGGAGACCCAGTACCTC. Translation gives CASSFTVTSLGLETQYL.

There are many counts of this clonotype. The V and J genes are TRBV12-3 or TRBV12-4 and TRBJ2-1, with 12 bases matching TRBD2. CDR3 length: 17 residues. The junction had 6 bases not matched to a gene; V was cut back by 4 bases and J by 2 bases. CDR3 in amino acids: CASSSRLAGVTYNEQFF. Written as DNA, the CDR3 is TGTGCCAGCAGTTCCCGACTAGCGGGAGTTACCTACAATGAGCAGTTCTTC.

This chain uses TRBV5-1 with TRBJ1-3; D may be TRBD1 (6 bases). This CDR3 region has 19 residues. Trimming took 0 bases from V and 0 from J, leaving 19 bases between them. CDR1 and CDR2 (germline): SGHRS, YFSETQ. For the CDR3, the DNA is TGCGCCAGCAGCTTGGGGACAGAGGCCAAGACGTACTCTGGAAACACCATATATTTT. Its protein is CASSLGTEAKTYSGNTIYF.

This clonotype was recorded many times. CDR3 residues: CASGQRDRGGKLFF. The CDR3 nucleotides read TGTGCCAGCGGTCAGCGAGACAGGGGAGGAAAACTGTTTTTT. The chain joins TRBV6-1 to TRBJ1-4; the match to TRBD1 covers 8 bases. After removal of 8 bases from V and 10 bases from J, the junction contained 12 bases not matched to a gene. The CDR3 runs 14 residues. Germline CDR1 and CDR2: MNHNS and SASEGT.

This clonotype was observed many times. The chain carries TRBV28 and TRBJ2-2; 9 bases fit TRBD1. CDR1 is MDHEN and CDR2 is SYDVKM in the germline V gene. The junction had 7 bases not matched to a gene; V was cut back by 6 bases and J by 8 bases. The CDR3 is made up of 14 amino acids. Written as DNA, the CDR3 is TGTGCCAGCAGGAAATCCGGGACAGGGGGGGAGCTGTTTTTT. This sequence encodes CASRKSGTGGELFF.

The sample holds many counts of this clonotype. CDR3 nucleotides: TGCAGTGCTGGTACTGGCCTAGCGAGCACAGATACGCAGTATTTT. Residues: CSAGTGLASTDTQYF. This chain uses TRBV20-1 with TRBJ2-3; a possible D gene is TRBD2 (6 bases). Germline lookup yields CDR1 DFQATT and CDR2 SNEGSKA (reference sequence). The CDR3 is made up of 15 amino acids. V shed 5 bases and J shed 0 bases, with 15 bases lying between them.

The chain carries TRBV7-9 and TRBJ2-3; TRBD1 agrees at 7 bases. Germline lookup yields CDR1 SEHNR and CDR2 FQNEAQ (reference sequence). The CDR3 totals 15 residues. The V gene end was trimmed by 5 bases and the J gene end by 4 bases; junction bases not matched to a gene: 9. CDR3 sequence (DNA): TGTGCCAGCAGCCAACAGGGGTTCGGCCCAGATACGCAGTATTTT. It encodes CASSQQGFGPDTQYF.

A note on this clonotype: A much larger clonotype is one base distant, so this may be a read error. The rearrangement joins TRBV11-2 to TRBJ1-3, with 8 bases matching TRBD1. The CDR3 length is 16 residues. Germline CDR1 and CDR2: SGHAT and FQNNGV. The CDR3 spells CASSTGTGNSGKTIYF. The CDR3 nucleotides are TGTGCCAGCAGCACCGGGACAGGAAACTCTGGAAAGACCATATATTTT.

Concerning this clonotype itself: A read error is likely here: a far larger clone is one base away. The V gene is TRBV28, the J gene TRBJ2-7, with a possible D match to TRBD1 (5 bases). Germline CDR1 MDHEN, CDR2 SYDVKM. The CDR3 runs 14 residues. Trimming removed 5 bases at V and 7 bases at J, with 18 bases between. The CDR3 DNA sequence: TGTGCCAGCAGTCTGACAGATTACTACAATGAGCAGTACTTC. Translated, it gives CASSLTDYYNEQYF.

Many counts were recorded for this clonotype. V and J are TRBV27 and TRBJ2-7; 9 bases map to TRBD2. Germline CDR1 MNHEY, CDR2 SMNVEV (reference sequence). Germline trimming cut 3 bases from V and 2 bases from J; bases unmatched to any gene: 14. The length of the CDR3 is 18 residues. The CDR3 here is CASSFIGSVAGDTYEQYF. The CDR3 nucleotides are TGTGCCAGCAGTTTTATAGGTTCGGTAGCGGGAGACACCTACGAGCAGTACTTC.

This clonotype showed up many times. The genes are TRBV28 and TRBJ2-7; D could derive from TRBD1 or TRBD2 (5 bases each). Trimming pared 3 bases from V and 2 bases from J, leaving 20 bases between. Germline CDR1 reads MDHEN; CDR2 reads SYDVKM. There are 17 residues in the CDR3. CDR3: CASSFVRGQGSAYEQYF. CDR3 sequence (DNA): TGTGCCAGCAGTTTCGTCCGAGGGCAGGGTTCCGCCTACGAGCAGTACTTC.

This clonotype was detected many times. The chain is built from TRBV7-3 and TRBJ2-1; 8 bases are shared with TRBD2. Per the germline V gene, CDR1 is SGHTA and CDR2 is FQGTGA. J was trimmed by 0 bases and V by 2 bases; bases with no gene match: 3. The CDR3 extends over 16 amino acids. The CDR3 spells CASSLGGTSSYNEQFF. In DNA form, the CDR3 reads TGTGCCAGCAGCTTAGGGGGGACTAGCTCCTACAATGAGCAGTTCTTC. The whole variable domain, remainder taken from reference TRBV7-3 and TRBJ2-1, is GAGVSQTPSNKVTEKGKYVELRCDPISGHTALYWYRQSLGQGPEFLIYFQGTGAADDSGLPNDRFFAVRPEGSVSTLKIQRTERGDSAVYLCASSLGGTSSYNEQFFGPGTRLTVL.

This clonotype was seen only a few times. The chain recombines TRBV24-1 with TRBJ2-1, with a possible D match to TRBD2 (6 bases). The CDR3 is 16 residues long. Germline V lookup: CDR1 KGHDR, CDR2 SFDVKD. Trimming removed 4 bases from V and 0 bases from J, with 12 bases in between. The CDR3, as DNA: TGTGCCACCAGTGACCCGGGCGGGAACTCCTACAATGAGCAGTTCTTC. Translating gives CATSDPGGNSYNEQFF.

Only a few counts were recorded for this clonotype. This sequence joins TRBV6-1 and TRBJ2-5, with unresolved D. Trimming removed 8 bases from V and 0 bases from J, with 4 bases in between. CDR3 length equals 11 residues. Per the germline V gene, CDR1 is MNHNS and CDR2 is SASEGT. CDR3 sequence reads: CASDNQETQYF. In DNA, the CDR3 is TGTGCCAGCGACAACCAAGAGACCCAGTACTTC.

This clonotype has ten or more counts. The V gene is TRBV20-1, the J gene TRBJ1-4; no clear D gene. In germline, CDR1 is DFQATT, CDR2 SNEGSKA (reference sequence). This CDR3 region has 12 residues. V lost 5 bases and J 8 bases, leaving 12 bases between the germline ends. The CDR3 sequence is CSAWGGNEKLFF. The CDR3 DNA follows: TGCAGTGCTTGGGGAGGGAACGAAAAACTGTTTTTT.

This clonotype appeared a few times. The V and J genes are TRBV6-1 and TRBJ2-7; 13 positions agree with TRBD2. Trimming at V came to 7 bases and at J to 3 bases, leaving 15 bases not matched to a gene. Germline CDR1 is MNHNS and CDR2 is SASEGT. The CDR3 covers 18 residues. Written as DNA, the CDR3 is TGTGCCAGCACAACGCCGGGACTAGCGGGAATCGGAGTCTACGAGCAGTACTTC. Translation: CASTTPGLAGIGVYEQYF.